This TCR beta chain was identified during a study of T cell repertoires in cytomegalovirus infection. Overall study results and limits: Across the ex vivo response, the dominant clonotypes were HLA-C-restricted CMV-specific TCR beta clonotypes. Totalled public TCR beta family frequency picked out people who carried CMV plus the relevant HLA.

This clonotype was found a few times. The antigen is unknown. In TCRdb, the reads were re-called with MiXCR into one record per CDR3 protein. Of about 190,000 distinct CDR3 sequences listed, 28% are singletons. The V end lost 3 bases, the J end lost 1 base, and 12 bases lay between the germline ends. Per germline, CDR1 LGHNT and CDR2 FRNRAP. The CDR3 runs to 15 residues. The rearrangement joins TRBV12-5 to TRBJ2-5; D might be TRBD1 (6 bases). Sequencing used PBMCs. The TCR sequence derives from a human donor in good health (CMV status not recorded). Some clones in this sample may be carry-over from other donors' samples. CDR3 nucleotides: TGTGCTAGTGGTTTAACCCCAGGGGCCCAAGAGACCCAGTACTTC. This codes for CASGLTPGAQETQYF.